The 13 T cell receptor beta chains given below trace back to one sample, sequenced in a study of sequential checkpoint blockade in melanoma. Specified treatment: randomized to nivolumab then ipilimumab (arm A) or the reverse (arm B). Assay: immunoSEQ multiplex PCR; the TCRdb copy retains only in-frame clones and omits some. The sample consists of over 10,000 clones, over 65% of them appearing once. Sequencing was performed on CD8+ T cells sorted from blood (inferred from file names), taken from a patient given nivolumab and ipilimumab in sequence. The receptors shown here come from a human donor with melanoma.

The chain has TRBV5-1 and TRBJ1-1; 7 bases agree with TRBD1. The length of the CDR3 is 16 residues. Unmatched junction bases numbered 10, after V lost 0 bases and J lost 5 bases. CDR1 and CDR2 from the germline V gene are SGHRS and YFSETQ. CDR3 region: CASSLDPGGGMTEAFF. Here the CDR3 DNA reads TGCGCCAGCAGCTTGGACCCCGGAGGGGGCATGACTGAAGCTTTCTTT.

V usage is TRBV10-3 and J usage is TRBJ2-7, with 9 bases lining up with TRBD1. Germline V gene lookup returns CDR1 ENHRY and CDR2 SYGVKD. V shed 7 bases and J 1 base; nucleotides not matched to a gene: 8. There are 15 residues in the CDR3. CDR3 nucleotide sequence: TGTGCCATCAAAGGTGGGACAGGGAGATCCTACGAGCAGTACTTC. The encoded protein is CAIKGGTGRSYEQYF.

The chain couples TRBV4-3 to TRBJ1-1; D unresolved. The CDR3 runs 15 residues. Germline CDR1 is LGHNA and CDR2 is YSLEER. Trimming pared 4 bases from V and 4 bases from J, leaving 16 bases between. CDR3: CASSPSGEGATEAFF. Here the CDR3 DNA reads TGCGCCAGCAGCCCTAGCGGAGAGGGAGCCACTGAAGCTTTCTTT.

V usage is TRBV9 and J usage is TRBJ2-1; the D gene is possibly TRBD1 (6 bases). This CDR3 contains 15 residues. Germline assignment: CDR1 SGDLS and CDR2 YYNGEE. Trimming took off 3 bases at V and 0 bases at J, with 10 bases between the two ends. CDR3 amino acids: CASSGGPSSYNEQFF. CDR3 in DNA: TGTGCCAGCAGCGGGGGGCCTAGCTCCTACAATGAGCAGTTCTTC.

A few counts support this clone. This CDR3 is CASSFWTGFYGYTF. The CDR3 DNA sequence: TGTGCCAGCAGCTTTTGGACAGGCTTCTATGGCTACACCTTC. This sequence joins TRBV7-8 and TRBJ1-2; TRBD1 agrees at 7 bases. This CDR3 is 14 amino acids long. The V gene end was trimmed by 3 bases and the J gene end by 4 bases; junction bases not matched to a gene: 5. Germline assignment: CDR1 SGHVS and CDR2 FQNEAQ.

The CDR3, as DNA: TGTGCCAGCTGGAGGGGAAACACCGGGGAGCTGTTTTTT. Protein product: CASWRGNTGELFF. V gene TRBV7-9 combines with J gene TRBJ2-2; maybe TRBD2 (6 bases). The CDR3 extends over 13 amino acids. V dropped 8 bases and J dropped 2 bases, with 9 bases sitting between them. Per germline, CDR1 SEHNR and CDR2 FQNEAQ (reference sequence).

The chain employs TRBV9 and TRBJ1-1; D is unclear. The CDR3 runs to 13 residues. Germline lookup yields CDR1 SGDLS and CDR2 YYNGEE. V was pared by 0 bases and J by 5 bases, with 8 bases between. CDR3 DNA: TGTGCCAGCAGCGTAGGAATCAGTACTGAAGCTTTCTTT. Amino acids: CASSVGISTEAFF.

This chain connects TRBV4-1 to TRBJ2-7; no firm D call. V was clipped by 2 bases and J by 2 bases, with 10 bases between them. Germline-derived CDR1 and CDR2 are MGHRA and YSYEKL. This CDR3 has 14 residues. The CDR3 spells CASSQFPLTYEQYF. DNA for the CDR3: TGCGCCAGCAGCCAATTCCCACTTACCTACGAGCAGTACTTC.

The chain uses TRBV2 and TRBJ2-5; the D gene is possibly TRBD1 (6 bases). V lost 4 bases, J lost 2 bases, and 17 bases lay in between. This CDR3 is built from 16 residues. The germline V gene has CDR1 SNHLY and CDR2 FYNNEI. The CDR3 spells CASSGQDHVYQETQYF. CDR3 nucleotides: TGTGCCAGCAGTGGACAGGACCACGTATATCAAGAGACCCAGTACTTC.

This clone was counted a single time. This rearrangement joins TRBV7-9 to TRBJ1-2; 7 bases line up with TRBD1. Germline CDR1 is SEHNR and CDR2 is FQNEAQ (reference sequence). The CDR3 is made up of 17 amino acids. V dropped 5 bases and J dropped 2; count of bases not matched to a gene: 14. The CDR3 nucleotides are TGTGCCAGCAGCCCCCGGACAGGCGATATAGCGAACTATGGCTACACCTTC. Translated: CASSPRTGDIANYGYTF.

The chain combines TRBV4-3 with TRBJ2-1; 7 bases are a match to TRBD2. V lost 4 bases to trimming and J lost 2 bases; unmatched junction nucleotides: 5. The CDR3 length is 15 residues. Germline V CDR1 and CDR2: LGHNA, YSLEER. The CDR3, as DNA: TGCGCCAGCAGCCCCTCGGGGGGAACCTACAATGAGCAGTTCTTC. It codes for CASSPSGGTYNEQFF.

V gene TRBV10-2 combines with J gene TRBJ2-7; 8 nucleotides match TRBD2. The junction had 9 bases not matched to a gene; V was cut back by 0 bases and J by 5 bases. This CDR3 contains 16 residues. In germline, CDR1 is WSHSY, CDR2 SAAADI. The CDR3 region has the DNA TGCGCCAGCAGTGAGTCGAGAGTAGCGGGACGGAACGAGCAGTACTTC. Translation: CASSESRVAGRNEQYF.

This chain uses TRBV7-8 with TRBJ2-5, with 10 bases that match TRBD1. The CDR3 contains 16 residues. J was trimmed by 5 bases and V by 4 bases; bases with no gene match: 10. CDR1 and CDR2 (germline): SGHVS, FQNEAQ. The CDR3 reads CASSSVTGGGWETQYF. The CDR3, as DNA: TGTGCCAGCAGCTCCGTGACAGGGGGCGGGTGGGAGACCCAGTACTTC.